These 8 T cell receptor beta chains originate from one sample sequenced in a study of OX40 agonist ivuxolimab in advanced cancers. The table came from immunoSEQ multiplex PCR; TCRdb's copy has only in-frame clones and leaves some out. Of about 64,000 clones in the sample, roughly nine tenths are singletons; the top ten hold roughly 5.5%. The sample consisted of CD4+ or CD8+ T cells sorted from blood, taken in a trial of the OX40 agonist ivuxolimab. Every receptor here comes from an adult with an advanced solid tumor such as melanoma, head and neck, liver or kidney cancer.

The V call is TRBV5-5, the J call TRBJ2-4; D is unclear. V lost 3 bases and J 6 bases, leaving 16 bases between the germline ends. This CDR3 has 15 amino acids. The germline CDR1 and CDR2 sequences are SGHKS and YYEKEE (reference sequence). The CDR3 nucleotides are TGTGCCAGCAGCTCCGACGGCCTGGTGGGAAACATTCAGTACTTC. It specifies CASSSDGLVGNIQYF. The whole variable domain, remainder taken from reference TRBV5-5 and TRBJ2-4, is DAGVTQSPTHLIKTRGQQVTLRCSPISGHKSVSWYQQVLGQGPQFIFQYYEKEERGRGNFPDRFSARQFPNYSSELNVNALLLGDSALYLCASSSDGLVGNIQYFGAGTRLSVL.

The rearrangement links TRBV5-4 to TRBJ2-5, with D perhaps assigned TRBD1 or TRBD2 (5 bases each). TRBJ2-7 explains the end of the DNA better; the J call may be wrong. The CDR3 sequence is 14 residues long. The germline V gene encodes CDR1 SGHNT and CDR2 YYREEE (reference sequence). DNA of the CDR3: TGTGCCAGCAGCTTGAGCTTTGGGGGTGCCGAGCAGTACTTC. Protein sequence: CASSLSFGGAEQYF.

The chain links TRBV19 to TRBJ2-2; D ambiguous. V dropped 0 bases and J dropped 2 bases, with 13 bases sitting between them. Germline V gene sequence: CDR1 LNHDA, CDR2 SQIVND (reference sequence). This CDR3 spans 17 amino acids. Here the CDR3 reads CASSIDRAVPNTGELFF. The CDR3 DNA is TGTGCCAGTAGTATAGATCGGGCAGTTCCTAACACCGGGGAGCTGTTTTTT.

The chain links TRBV18 to TRBJ2-3, with TRBD2 matching 9 bases. The CDR3 runs to 20 residues. V shed 3 bases and J 5 bases; nucleotides not matched to a gene: 21. From germline, CDR1 is KGHSH and CDR2 LQKENI. Here the CDR3 reads CASSPRRTSAQGTHGDTQYF. CDR3 in DNA: TGTGCCAGCTCACCGAGGAGGACTAGCGCCCAGGGAACACACGGAGATACGCAGTATTTT.

The V call is TRBV19, the J call TRBJ2-7; D might be TRBD2 (7 bases). The CDR3 has 19 amino acids. Germline CDR1 and CDR2: LNHDA and SQIVND (reference sequence). Trimming took off 2 bases at V and 0 bases at J, with 23 bases between the two ends. CDR3 protein: CASSIQVRRGRTSSYEQYF. In DNA form, the CDR3 reads TGTGCCAGTAGTATACAGGTCCGTAGGGGGAGGACTAGCTCCTACGAGCAGTACTTC.

The chain is built from TRBV28 and TRBJ2-3; 9 nucleotides align to TRBD2. In germline, CDR1 is MDHEN, CDR2 SYDVKM. CDR3 length equals 16 residues. Trimming at V came to 4 bases and at J to 2 bases, leaving 7 bases not matched to a gene. Here the CDR3 DNA reads TGTGCCAGCAGTTCCGTAGCGGGGGAGTCCACAGATACGCAGTATTTT. It is translated as CASSSVAGESTDTQYF.

This chain connects TRBV18 to TRBJ1-5; possible D gene TRBD1, 6 bases. Germline-derived CDR1 and CDR2 are KGHSH and LQKENI. This CDR3 has 17 residues. Trimming left V 6 bases short and J 3 bases short, with 21 bases between. CDR3 in DNA: TGTGCCAGCTCCGAAATCCGGGTGGGGGGCCACAATCAGCCCCAGCATTTT. Its protein is CASSEIRVGGHNQPQHF.

The CDR3: CASSRTVLQETQYF. As DNA, the CDR3 is TGTGCCAGCAGTCGGACAGTTCTCCAAGAGACCCAGTACTTC. This chain uses TRBV6-5 with TRBJ2-5; weak D call: TRBD1 (6 bases). The germline V gene encodes CDR1 MNHEY and CDR2 SVGAGI. Trimming removed 5 bases from V and 1 base from J, with 11 bases in between. This CDR3 contains 14 residues.